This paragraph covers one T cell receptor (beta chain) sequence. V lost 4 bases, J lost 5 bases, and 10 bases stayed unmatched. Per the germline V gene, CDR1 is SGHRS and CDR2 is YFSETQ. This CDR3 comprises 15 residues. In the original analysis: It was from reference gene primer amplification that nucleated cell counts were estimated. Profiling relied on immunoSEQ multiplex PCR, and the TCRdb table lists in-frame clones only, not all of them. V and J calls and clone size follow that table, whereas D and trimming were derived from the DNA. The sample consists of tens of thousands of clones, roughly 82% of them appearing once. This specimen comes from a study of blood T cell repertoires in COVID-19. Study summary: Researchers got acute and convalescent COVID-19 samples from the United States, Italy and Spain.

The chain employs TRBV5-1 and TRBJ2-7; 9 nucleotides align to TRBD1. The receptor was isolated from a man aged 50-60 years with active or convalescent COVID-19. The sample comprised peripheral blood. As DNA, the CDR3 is TGCGCCAGCAGCCAACGCACAGGGGGCATCCACGAGCAGTACTTC. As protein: CASSQRTGGIHEQYF.